The T cell receptor (beta chain) described here comes from a study of blood T cell repertoires in COVID-19. Some clones are missing from TCRdb's copy, which holds only in-frame ones; the method was immunoSEQ multiplex PCR. The sample holds a few hundred thousand clones, around 87% seen once. J gave up 1 base and V 5 bases, and 7 bases lay outside the gene matches. Germline V lookup: CDR1 SGHTA, CDR2 FQGNSA. The CDR3 is 15 amino acids. The origin of this receptor is a man between 60 and 70 years old with acute or convalescent COVID-19. The source material was peripheral blood. The V gene is TRBV7-2, the J gene TRBJ1-1, with TRBD1 identical over 7 bases. This chain's CDR3 is CASSTTGRANTEAFF. For the CDR3, the DNA is TGTGCCAGCAGCACGACAGGGAGAGCGAACACTGAAGCTTTCTTT.